This is a list of T cell receptor beta chains from one sample in a study of Graves' ophthalmopathy and Graves' hyperthyroidism. TCRdb itself ran the multiplex PCR reads through MiXCR, one entry per CDR3 protein. The sample lists about 1.2 million distinct CDR3 sequences; about two fifths were seen once. The sample taken for sequencing was peripheral blood or thyroid tissue (not recorded which). All receptors derive from an adult man with Graves' hyperthyroidism. Both conserved end residues are trimmed from each CDR3.

TRBJ1-1 TRBV29-1 SVERDRGVTEAF
TRBJ1-6 TRBV7-2 ASSPQALEHSPLH
TRBJ2-7 TRBV5-1 ASSLAGMGRSSYEQY
TRBJ2-2 TRBV7-2 ASSRGRRELF
TRBJ1-5 TRBV10-3 AITDRVSQPQH
TRBJ2-1 TRBV20-1 SALRLAGNNEQF
TRBJ2-7 TRBV6-5 ASSKSDRGYEQY
TRBJ1-5 TRBV4-1 ASSQVIGQGNQPQH
TRBJ2-7 TRBV25-1 ASSPRTDPTYEQY
TRBJ1-1 TRBV20-1 SAGGDTEAF
TRBJ2-2 TRBV4-3 ASSQDRVSGINTGELF
TRBJ1-1 TRBV20-1 SATGQGNTEAF
TRBJ1-3 TRBV10-3 AISESATGNTIY
TRBJ1-1 TRBV10-2 ASREEDSMNTEAF
TRBJ1-6 TRBV29-1 SVKQGNLNSPLH
TRBJ2-7 TRBV7-9 ASSSAAELAAMH
TRBJ2-7 TRBV29-1 SDGDVSDEQY
TRBJ1-6 TRBV12-3/TRBV12-4 ASSPMQGYNSPLH
TRBJ2-2 TRBV12-3/TRBV12-4 ASSYPRLSTGELF
TRBJ2-7 TRBV11-1 ASSIRGDKVSYEQY
TRBJ1-1 TRBV5-5 ASSLAWAAELNTEAF
TRBJ2-5 TRBV11-2 ASATAGGIPQETQY
TRBJ1-1 TRBV12-3/TRBV12-4 ASSKSTVEAF
TRBJ2-5 TRBV25-1 ARYGDGETQY
TRBJ2-7 TRBV27 ASATSGTYEQY
TRBJ2-6 TRBV25-1 ASSAYGANVLT
TRBJ1-1 TRBV7-9 ASSFGTANTEAF
TRBJ2-7 TRBV3-1 ASRLPGLEPYEQY